Below are 10 T cell receptor beta chains sequenced from a single sample in a study of CD4 T cells in relation to SARS-CoV-2 and coronaviruses. The unexposed donors gave CD4+ T cells in about 2011-2019, prior to COVID-19. After less than 11 days of culture, CD4+ T cells were isolated. Sequencing used immunoSEQ multiplex PCR; TCRdb keeps in-frame clones, though not all of them. Here the sample spans roughly 18,000 clones, 70% to 85% being singletons. Their target antigens are unknown. The material sequenced was CD4+ T cells from PBMCs, cultured in vitro. Receptors were obtained from a human donor in good health.

V and J are TRBV7-6 and TRBJ2-7, with D perhaps matching TRBD1 or TRBD2 (5 bases each). The CDR3 covers 17 residues. CDR1 and CDR2 from the germline V gene are SGHVS and FNYEAQ. Deletions cut 1 base from V and 2 bases from J, with 18 bases between. The CDR3 sequence: CASSLDGGLGVAYEQYF. The CDR3 DNA follows: TGTGCCAGCAGCTTAGATGGGGGATTGGGGGTGGCCTACGAGCAGTACTTC.

The V and J genes are TRBV6-5 and TRBJ2-5, with TRBD1 matching 9 bases. This CDR3 contains 14 residues. Germline assignment: CDR1 MNHEY and CDR2 SVGAGI. V was clipped by 7 bases and J by 5 bases; unmatched bases: 8. This CDR3 reads CASTSTGGYETQYF. CDR3 nucleotides: TGTGCCAGCACCTCGACAGGGGGATACGAGACCCAGTACTTC.

This clone came up a few times. The chain has TRBV7-8 and TRBJ2-1, with 8 bases fitting TRBD2. Germline V gene data show CDR1 as SGHVS and CDR2 as FQNEAQ. V lost 5 bases and J lost 4; bases outside the gene matches: 22. This CDR3 spans 20 amino acids. CDR3 sequence: CASSHSTGLYGLAAYNEQFF. The CDR3 nucleotides read TGTGCCAGCAGCCACTCAACAGGGCTCTATGGACTAGCCGCTTACAATGAGCAGTTCTTC.

The chain combines TRBV27 with TRBJ2-2, with 11 bases that match TRBD1. Germline V gene lookup returns CDR1 MNHEY and CDR2 SMNVEV (reference sequence). There are 17 residues in the CDR3. V gave up 6 bases and J gave up 5 bases; unmatched junction bases: 11. The CDR3 DNA follows: TGTGCCAGCAGATCACTAGGGACAGGGGGTCGAACCGGGGAGCTGTTTTTT. Translating gives CASRSLGTGGRTGELFF.

The V call is TRBV6-5, the J call TRBJ1-1; no definite D call. The CDR3 is made up of 15 amino acids. V was cut by 2 bases and J by 4 bases, with 14 bases left in between. Germline-derived CDR1 and CDR2 are MNHEY and SVGAGI. This CDR3 reads CASSYAQRAGTEAFF. The DNA for the CDR3 is TGTGCCAGCAGTTACGCCCAGCGGGCGGGCACTGAAGCTTTCTTT.

The rearrangement links TRBV5-1 to TRBJ1-2; 10 positions match TRBD1. V gave up 3 bases and J gave up 3 bases; unmatched junction bases: 5. The germline gives CDR1 SGHRS, CDR2 YFSETQ. This CDR3 is 15 amino acids long. The CDR3 nucleotides are TGCGCCAGCAGCTCATACGGGACAGGGGACTATGGCTACACCTTC. It yields the protein CASSSYGTGDYGYTF.

J is TRBJ2-2 and V is TRBV28, with 8 bases that match TRBD1. Germline CDR1 reads MDHEN; CDR2 reads SYDVKM. V lost 1 base, J lost 6 bases, and 4 bases stayed unmatched. This CDR3 comprises 15 residues. CDR3 nucleotides: TGTGCCAGCAGTTTATCCCCGACAGGGGCCGGGGAGCTGTTTTTT. It translates to CASSLSPTGAGELFF.

The chain recombines TRBV24-1 with TRBJ2-7; 7 bases fit TRBD1. The CDR3 consists of 16 residues. With 4 bases clipped from V and 3 bases from J, the junction kept 11 bases outside the gene matches. CDR1 is KGHDR, CDR2 SFDVKD, per germline. The CDR3 nucleotides are TGTGCCACCAGTGAATCTCCGGGACAGCGAAACTACGAGCAGTACTTC. Translating it yields CATSESPGQRNYEQYF.

The chain is built from TRBV2 and TRBJ2-1; a possible D gene is TRBD2 (6 bases). Germline lookup yields CDR1 SNHLY and CDR2 FYNNEI. The CDR3 is 14 residues long. V was cut by 8 bases and J by 6 bases, with 17 bases left in between. CDR3: CASGGRRLGNEQFF. CDR3 coding DNA: TGTGCCAGCGGAGGGAGAAGGTTAGGCAATGAGCAGTTCTTC.

This chain connects TRBV7-9 to TRBJ1-1; D call uncertain. This CDR3 is 13 amino acids long. Trimming stripped 5 bases from V and 4 bases from J, with 11 bases between. Germline V gene sequence: CDR1 SEHNR, CDR2 FQNEAQ (reference sequence). CDR3 in amino acids: CASSPPSGTEAFF. The CDR3 nucleotides are TGTGCCAGCAGCCCCCCATCGGGCACTGAAGCTTTCTTT.